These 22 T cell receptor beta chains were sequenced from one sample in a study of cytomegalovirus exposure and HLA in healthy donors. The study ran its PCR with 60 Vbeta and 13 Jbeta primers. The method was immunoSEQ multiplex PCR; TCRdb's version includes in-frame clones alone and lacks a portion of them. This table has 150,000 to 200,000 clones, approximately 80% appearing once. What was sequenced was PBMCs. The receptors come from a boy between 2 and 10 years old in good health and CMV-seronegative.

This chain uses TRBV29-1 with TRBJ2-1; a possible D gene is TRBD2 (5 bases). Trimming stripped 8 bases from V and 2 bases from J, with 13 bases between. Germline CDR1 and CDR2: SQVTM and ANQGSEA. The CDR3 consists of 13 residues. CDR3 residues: CSLRESTYNEQFF. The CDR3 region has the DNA TGCAGCCTTAGGGAGTCTACCTACAATGAGCAGTTCTTC.

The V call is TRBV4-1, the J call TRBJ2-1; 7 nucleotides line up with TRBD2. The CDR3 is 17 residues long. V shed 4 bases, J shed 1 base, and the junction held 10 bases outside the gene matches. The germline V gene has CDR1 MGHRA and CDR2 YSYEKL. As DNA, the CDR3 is TGCGCCAGCAGCCCCTTTGATAGCGGGCGTTCCTACAATGAGCAGTTCTTC. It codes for CASSPFDSGRSYNEQFF.

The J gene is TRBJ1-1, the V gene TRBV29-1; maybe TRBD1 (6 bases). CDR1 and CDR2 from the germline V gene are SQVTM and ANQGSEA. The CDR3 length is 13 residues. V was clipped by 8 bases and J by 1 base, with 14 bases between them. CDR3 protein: CSIRRDTNTEAFF. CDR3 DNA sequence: TGCAGCATCCGCCGGGACACGAACACTGAAGCTTTCTTT.

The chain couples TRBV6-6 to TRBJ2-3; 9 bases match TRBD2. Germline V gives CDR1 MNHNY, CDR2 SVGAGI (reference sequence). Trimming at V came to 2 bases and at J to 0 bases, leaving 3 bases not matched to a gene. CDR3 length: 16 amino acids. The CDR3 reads CASSYPSGVSTDTQYF. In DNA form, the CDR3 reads TGTGCCAGCAGTTACCCTAGCGGGGTGAGCACAGATACGCAGTATTTT.

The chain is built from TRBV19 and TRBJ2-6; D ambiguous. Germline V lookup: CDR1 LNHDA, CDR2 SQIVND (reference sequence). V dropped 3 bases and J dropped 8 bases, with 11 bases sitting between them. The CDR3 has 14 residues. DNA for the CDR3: TGTGCCAGTAGTATCTCGGAACAGTCCAACGTCCTGACTTTC. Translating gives CASSISEQSNVLTF. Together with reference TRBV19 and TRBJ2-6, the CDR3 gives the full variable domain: DGGITQSPKYLFRKEGQNVTLSCEQNLNHDAMYWYRQDPGQGLRLIYYSQIVNDFQKGDIAEGYSVSREKKESFPLTVTSAQKNPTAFYLCASSISEQSNVLTFGAGSRLTVL.

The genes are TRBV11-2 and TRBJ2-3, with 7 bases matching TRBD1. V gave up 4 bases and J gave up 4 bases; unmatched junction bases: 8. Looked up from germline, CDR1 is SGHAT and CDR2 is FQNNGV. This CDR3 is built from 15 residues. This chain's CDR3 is CASSSQDRLADTQYF. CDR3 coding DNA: TGTGCCAGCAGCTCTCAGGACAGGCTTGCAGATACGCAGTATTTT.

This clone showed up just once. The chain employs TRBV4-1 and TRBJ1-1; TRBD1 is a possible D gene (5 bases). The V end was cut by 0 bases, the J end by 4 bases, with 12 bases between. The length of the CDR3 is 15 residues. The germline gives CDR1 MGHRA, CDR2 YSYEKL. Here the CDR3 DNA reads TGCGCCAGCAGCCAAGAGCAGGGAGGTCCCACTGAAGCTTTCTTT. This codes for CASSQEQGGPTEAFF.

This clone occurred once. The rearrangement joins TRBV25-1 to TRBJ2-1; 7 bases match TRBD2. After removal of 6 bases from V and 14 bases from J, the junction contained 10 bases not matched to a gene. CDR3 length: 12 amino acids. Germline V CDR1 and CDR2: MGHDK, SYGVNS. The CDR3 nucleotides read TGTGCCAGCAGAAAGAGCGGGACGTGGAAGTTCTTC. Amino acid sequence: CASRKSGTWKFF.

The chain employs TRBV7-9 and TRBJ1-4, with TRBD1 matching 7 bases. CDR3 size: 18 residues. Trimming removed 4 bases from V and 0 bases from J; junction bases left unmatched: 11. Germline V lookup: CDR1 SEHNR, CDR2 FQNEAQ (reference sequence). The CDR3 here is CASSSGTANFATNEKLFF. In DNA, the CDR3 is TGTGCCAGCAGCTCGGGGACAGCTAATTTTGCAACTAATGAAAAACTGTTTTTT. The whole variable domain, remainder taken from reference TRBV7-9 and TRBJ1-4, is DTGVSQNPRHKITKRGQNVTFRCDPISEHNRLYWYRQTLGQGPEFLTYFQNEAQLEKSRLLSDRFSAERPKGSFSTLEIQRTEQGDSAMYLCASSSGTANFATNEKLFFGSGTQLSVL.

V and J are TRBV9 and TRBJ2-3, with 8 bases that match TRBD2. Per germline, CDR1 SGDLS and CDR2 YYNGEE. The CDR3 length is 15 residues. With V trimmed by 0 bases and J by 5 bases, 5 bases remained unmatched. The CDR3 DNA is TGTGCCAGCAGCGTAGAAGCGGGAGTAAAAGATACGCAGTATTTT. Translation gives CASSVEAGVKDTQYF.

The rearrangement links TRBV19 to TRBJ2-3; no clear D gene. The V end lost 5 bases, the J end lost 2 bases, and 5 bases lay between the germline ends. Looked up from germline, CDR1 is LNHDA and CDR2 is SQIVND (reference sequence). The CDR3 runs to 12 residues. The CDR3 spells CASSPNTDTQYF. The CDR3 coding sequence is TGTGCCAGTAGTCCCAACACAGATACGCAGTATTTT. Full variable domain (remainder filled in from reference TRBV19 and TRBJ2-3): DGGITQSPKYLFRKEGQNVTLSCEQNLNHDAMYWYRQDPGQGLRLIYYSQIVNDFQKGDIAEGYSVSREKKESFPLTVTSAQKNPTAFYLCASSPNTDTQYFGPGTRLTVL.

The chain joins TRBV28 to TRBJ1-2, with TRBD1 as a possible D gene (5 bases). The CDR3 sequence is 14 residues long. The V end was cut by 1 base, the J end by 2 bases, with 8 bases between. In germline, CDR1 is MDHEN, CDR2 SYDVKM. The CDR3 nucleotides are TGTGCCAGCAGTTTATTGGCAGGGAACTATGGCTACACCTTC. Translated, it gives CASSLLAGNYGYTF.

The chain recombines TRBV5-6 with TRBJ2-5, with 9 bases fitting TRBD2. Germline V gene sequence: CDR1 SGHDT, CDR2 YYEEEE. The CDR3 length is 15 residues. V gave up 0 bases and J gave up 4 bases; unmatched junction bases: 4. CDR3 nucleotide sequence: TGTGCCAGCAGCTTGGGCGGGGGGGCCTCAGAGACCCAGTACTTC. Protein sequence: CASSLGGGASETQYF.

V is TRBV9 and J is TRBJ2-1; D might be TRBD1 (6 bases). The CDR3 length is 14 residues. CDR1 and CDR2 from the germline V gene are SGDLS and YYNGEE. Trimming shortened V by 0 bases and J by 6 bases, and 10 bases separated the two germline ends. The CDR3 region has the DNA TGTGCCAGCAGCGTAGAGGACAGTCCCAATGAGCAGTTCTTC. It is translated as CASSVEDSPNEQFF.

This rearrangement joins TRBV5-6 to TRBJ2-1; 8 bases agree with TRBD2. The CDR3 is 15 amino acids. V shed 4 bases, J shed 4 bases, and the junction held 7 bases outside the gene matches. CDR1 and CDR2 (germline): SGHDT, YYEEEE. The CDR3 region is CASSPAGEGYNEQFF. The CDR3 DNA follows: TGTGCCAGCAGCCCAGCGGGAGAGGGGTACAATGAGCAGTTCTTC.

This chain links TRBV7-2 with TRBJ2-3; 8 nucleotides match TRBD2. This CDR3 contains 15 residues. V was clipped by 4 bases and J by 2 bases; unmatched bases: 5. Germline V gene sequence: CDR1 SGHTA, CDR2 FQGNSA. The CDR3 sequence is CASSSTSVHTDTQYF. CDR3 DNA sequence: TGTGCCAGCAGCTCGACTAGCGTACACACAGATACGCAGTATTTT. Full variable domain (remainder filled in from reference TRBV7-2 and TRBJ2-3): GAGVSQSPSNKVTEKGKDVELRCDPISGHTALYWYRQSLGQGLEFLIYFQGNSAPDKSGLPSDRFSAERTGGSVSTLTIQRTQQEDSAVYLCASSSTSVHTDTQYFGPGTRLTVL.

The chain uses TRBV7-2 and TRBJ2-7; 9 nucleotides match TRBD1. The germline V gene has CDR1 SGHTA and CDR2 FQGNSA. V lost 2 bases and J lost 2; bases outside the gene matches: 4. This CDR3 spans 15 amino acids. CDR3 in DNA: TGTGCCAGCAGCTTAACTGGACAGGGGACCTACGAGCAGTACTTC. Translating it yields CASSLTGQGTYEQYF.

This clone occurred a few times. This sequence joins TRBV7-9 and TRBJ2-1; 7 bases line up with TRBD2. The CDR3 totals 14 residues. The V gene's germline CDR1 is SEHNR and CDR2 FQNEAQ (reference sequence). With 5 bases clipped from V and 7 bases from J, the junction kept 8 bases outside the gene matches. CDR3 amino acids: CASSNGGSPNEQFF. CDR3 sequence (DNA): TGTGCCAGCAGCAACGGCGGGAGCCCTAATGAGCAGTTCTTC. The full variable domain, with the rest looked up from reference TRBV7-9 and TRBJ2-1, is DTGVSQNPRHKITKRGQNVTFRCDPISEHNRLYWYRQTLGQGPEFLTYFQNEAQLEKSRLLSDRFSAERPKGSFSTLEIQRTEQGDSAMYLCASSNGGSPNEQFFGPGTRLTVL.

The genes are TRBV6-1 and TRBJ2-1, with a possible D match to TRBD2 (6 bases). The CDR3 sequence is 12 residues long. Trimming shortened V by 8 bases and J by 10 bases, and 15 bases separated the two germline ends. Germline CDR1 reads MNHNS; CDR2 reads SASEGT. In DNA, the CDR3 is TGTGCCAGCGGCCGGATGGCGGGGGAGCAGTTCTTC. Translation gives CASGRMAGEQFF.

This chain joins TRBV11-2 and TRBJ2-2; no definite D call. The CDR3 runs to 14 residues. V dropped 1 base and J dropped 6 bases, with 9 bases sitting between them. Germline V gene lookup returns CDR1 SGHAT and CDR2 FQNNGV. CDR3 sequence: CASSLAQIPGELFF. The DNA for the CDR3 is TGTGCCAGCAGCTTAGCCCAGATCCCCGGGGAGCTGTTTTTT.

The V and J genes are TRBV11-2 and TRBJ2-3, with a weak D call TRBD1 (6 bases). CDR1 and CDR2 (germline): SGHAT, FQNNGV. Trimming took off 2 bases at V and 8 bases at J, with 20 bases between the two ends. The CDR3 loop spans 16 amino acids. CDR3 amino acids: CASSLRQITLGGTQYF. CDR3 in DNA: TGTGCCAGCAGCTTAAGACAAATCACTTTAGGGGGTACGCAGTATTTT.

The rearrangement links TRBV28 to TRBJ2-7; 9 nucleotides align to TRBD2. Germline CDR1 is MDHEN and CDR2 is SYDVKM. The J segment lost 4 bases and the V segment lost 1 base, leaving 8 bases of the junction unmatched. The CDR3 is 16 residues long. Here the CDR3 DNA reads TGTGCCAGCAGTTTATTGGGGACTAGCAGACGATACGAGCAGTACTTC. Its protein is CASSLLGTSRRYEQYF. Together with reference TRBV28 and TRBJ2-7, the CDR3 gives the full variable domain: DVKVTQSSRYLVKRTGEKVFLECVQDMDHENMFWYRQDPGLGLRLIYFSYDVKMKEKGDIPEGYSVSREKKERFSLILESASTNQTSMYLCASSLLGTSRRYEQYFGPGTRLTVT.